These 15 T cell receptor beta chains were sequenced from one sample in a study of blood T cell repertoires in COVID-19. The repertoire was sequenced with immunoSEQ multiplex PCR; TCRdb's copy has only in-frame clones and lacks some. The sample includes 210,000 or so clones, about 86% of them seen just once. Sequenced input: peripheral blood. The receptors come from a man between 18 and 29 years old with active or convalescent COVID-19.

V gene TRBV18 combines with J gene TRBJ2-1; the D is unclear. Trimming shortened V by 2 bases and J by 7 bases, and 18 bases separated the two germline ends. Germline V gene data show CDR1 as KGHSH and CDR2 as LQKENI. The CDR3 spans 16 residues. CDR3 loop: CASSPVLASFGNEQFF. CDR3 DNA sequence: TGTGCCAGCTCACCAGTTCTGGCATCTTTCGGGAATGAGCAGTTCTTC.

The V and J genes are TRBV3-1 (or the pseudogene TRBV3-2) and TRBJ2-3, with 8 bases identical to TRBD2. The CDR3 has 17 amino acids. The germline V gene has CDR1 LGHDT and CDR2 YNNKEL (reference sequence). The trim removed 0 bases at V and 0 bases at J, leaving 5 bases unmatched. CDR3 in amino acids: CASSQERSGGSTDTQYF. The CDR3, as DNA: TGTGCCAGCAGCCAAGAAAGATCGGGAGGGAGCACAGATACGCAGTATTTT.

This chain links TRBV28 with TRBJ1-1; D is perhaps TRBD1 (6 bases). The CDR3 consists of 14 residues. The germline V and J ends were trimmed by 6 bases and 1 base, with 12 bases remaining between them. The germline CDR1 and CDR2 sequences are MDHEN and SYDVKM. The CDR3 nucleotides read TGTGCCAGCAGGCCAGGGGCTACGAACACTGAAGCTTTCTTT. Translation gives CASRPGATNTEAFF.

This chain uses TRBV2 with TRBJ2-5, with unresolved D. Germline V lookup: CDR1 SNHLY, CDR2 FYNNEI. The V gene lost 6 bases and the J gene lost 5 bases, with 19 bases spanning the gap. This CDR3 contains 15 residues. The CDR3 is CASSPGPSSYETQYF. CDR3 sequence (DNA): TGTGCCAGCAGCCCTGGCCCGTCTAGTTACGAGACCCAGTACTTC.

The chain carries TRBV7-9 and TRBJ2-3, with D perhaps matching TRBD1 (5 bases). Germline loops: CDR1 SEHNR, CDR2 FQNEAQ (reference sequence). The CDR3 has 14 residues. The V gene lost 1 base and the J gene lost 5 bases, with 10 bases spanning the gap. CDR3 bases: TGTGCCAGCAGCTTAGACAGAAGGGGAGATACGCAGTATTTT. It yields the protein CASSLDRRGDTQYF.

The V call is TRBV7-9, the J call TRBJ2-6; weak D call: TRBD1 (6 bases). The CDR3 totals 15 residues. Germline CDR1 reads SEHNR; CDR2 reads FQNEAQ (reference sequence). The V end lost 4 bases, the J end lost 3 bases, and 10 bases lay between the germline ends. In DNA, the CDR3 is TGTGCCAGCAGCTCGTACAGGGTTGGGGCCAACGTCCTGACTTTC. Its translation is CASSSYRVGANVLTF.

The gene calls are TRBV7-3 and TRBJ1-6; a weak D match, TRBD1 (5 bases). The germline V gene has CDR1 SGHTA and CDR2 FQGTGA. V lost 5 bases and J lost 3, with 8 bases in between. The CDR3 loop spans 14 amino acids. The CDR3 sequence is CASSPGGYNSPLHF. The CDR3 DNA reads TGTGCCAGCAGCCCCGGGGGCTATAATTCACCCCTCCACTTT.

Only one count was recorded for this clone. The V gene is TRBV29-1, the J gene TRBJ2-4; possible D gene TRBD1, 5 bases. This CDR3 is 14 amino acids long. CDR1 SQVTM and CDR2 ANQGSEA come from the germline V gene. The V and J ends lost 6 bases and 0 bases respectively, with 12 bases between them. The CDR3 protein is CSVRQRLAKNIQYF. Written as DNA, the CDR3 is TGCAGCGTGCGACAGAGGCTAGCCAAAAACATTCAGTACTTC.

The rearrangement joins TRBV10-2 to TRBJ2-7; no clear D gene. This CDR3 spans 11 amino acids. The V gene lost 2 bases and the J gene lost 6 bases, with 5 bases spanning the gap. The germline V gene encodes CDR1 WSHSY and CDR2 SAAADI. CDR3 amino acids: CASSERVEQYF. Here the CDR3 DNA reads TGCGCCAGCAGTGAGCGGGTCGAGCAGTACTTC.

The V gene is TRBV6-1, the J gene TRBJ1-3; no clear D gene. The CDR3 length is 14 residues. Germline assignment: CDR1 MNHNS and CDR2 SASEGT. V was trimmed by 2 bases and J by 4 bases, leaving 9 bases between them. CDR3 amino acids: CASSERGGGNTIYF. CDR3 in DNA: TGTGCCAGCAGTGAAAGAGGCGGAGGAAACACCATATATTTT.

The rearrangement joins TRBV3-1 (or the pseudogene TRBV3-2) to TRBJ2-5; the match to TRBD2 covers 7 bases. The V and J ends lost 7 bases and 1 base, in that order; junction bases with no gene match: 9. CDR1 is LGHDT and CDR2 is YNNKEL in the germline V gene (reference sequence). The CDR3 is 15 residues long. The CDR3 loop reads CASTPQRGPQETQYF. CDR3 coding DNA: TGTGCCAGCACCCCGCAGCGGGGCCCCCAAGAGACCCAGTACTTC.

The chain is built from TRBV6-5 and TRBJ1-1; no definite D call. Germline V gene data show CDR1 as MNHEY and CDR2 as SVGAGI. V was clipped by 6 bases and J by 1 base, with 9 bases between them. The CDR3 is 13 amino acids. CDR3 sequence: CASSFGRNTEAFF. CDR3 coding DNA: TGTGCCAGCAGCTTCGGGAGGAACACTGAAGCTTTCTTT.

With respect to this clone: Its ends do not fully match the called genes, so a read error is possible. This chain connects TRBV6-5 to TRBJ1-5, with D unclear. Germline V gene lookup returns CDR1 MNHEY and CDR2 SVGAGI. This CDR3 has 15 amino acids. The CDR3 DNA reads TGTGCCAGCAGTGACTCTGGCCATCCCAATCAGCCCCAGCATTTT. This encodes CASSDSGHPNQPQHF.

Concerning this clone: The junction does not match germline at one end; this may be a read error. The CDR3 coding sequence is TGTGCCAGCACCTCCTACGATGAGCAGTTCTTC. This codes for CASTSYDEQFF. This chain connects TRBV12-3 or TRBV12-4 to TRBJ2-1; no firm D call. There are 11 residues in the CDR3.

CDR3 sequence reads: CSASSGLGHTEAFF. The DNA for the CDR3 is TGCAGTGCTAGTTCGGGACTTGGGCACACTGAAGCTTTCTTT. V usage is TRBV20-1 and J usage is TRBJ1-1, with D perhaps matching TRBD1 (5 bases). CDR1 and CDR2 (germline): DFQATT, SNEGSKA (reference sequence). The CDR3 consists of 14 residues. Between the trimmed V and J ends, which lost 3 bases and 3 bases, there was a span of 14 bases.